Listed here are 2 T cell receptor beta chains from one sample, sequenced in a study of T-cell reconstitution after alpha-beta-depleted transplantation in children. A TCRbeta library incorporating unique molecular identifiers was prepared. One entry per CDR3 protein, called by TCRdb with MiXCR from the PCR reads. The repertoire holds about 420,000 distinct CDR3 sequences, with 9.5% to 13% as singletons. The material sequenced was PBMCs from the stem cell graft donor, taken from the stem cell graft. The origin of the receptors is a human donor who donated a stem cell graft to a child with acute myeloid leukemia.

The chain is built from TRBV12-3 or TRBV12-4 and TRBJ1-6, with D unclear. The CDR3 extends over 15 amino acids. The V and J ends lost 1 base and 2 bases respectively, with 6 bases between them. In DNA, the CDR3 is TGTGCCAGCAGTTTAGGCAGTACCTATAATTCACCCCTCCACTTT. Amino acid sequence: CASSLGSTYNSPLHF.

In this sample, this clonotype turned up a few times. V gene TRBV20-1 combines with J gene TRBJ2-1; weak D call: TRBD2 (5 bases). Germline V lookup: CDR1 DFQATT, CDR2 SNEGSKA (reference sequence). This CDR3 has 12 amino acids. The CDR3 protein is CSCGPTNNEQFF. The CDR3 region has the DNA TGCAGCTGCGGGCCCACCAACAATGAGCAGTTCTTC.